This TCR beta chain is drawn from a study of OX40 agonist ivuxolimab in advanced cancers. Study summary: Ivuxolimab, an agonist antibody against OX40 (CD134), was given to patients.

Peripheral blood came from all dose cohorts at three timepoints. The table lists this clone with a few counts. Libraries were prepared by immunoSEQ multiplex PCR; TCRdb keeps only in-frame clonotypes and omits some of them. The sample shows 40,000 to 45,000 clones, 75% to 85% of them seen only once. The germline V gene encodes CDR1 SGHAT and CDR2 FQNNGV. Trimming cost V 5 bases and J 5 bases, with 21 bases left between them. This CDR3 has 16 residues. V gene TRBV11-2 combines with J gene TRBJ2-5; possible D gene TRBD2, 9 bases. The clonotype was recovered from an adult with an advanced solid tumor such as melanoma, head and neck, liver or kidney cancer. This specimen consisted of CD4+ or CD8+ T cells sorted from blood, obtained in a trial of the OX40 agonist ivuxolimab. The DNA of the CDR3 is TGTGCCAGCAGCCAGGGGGCTAGCGGGACAGGCGAGACCCAGTACTTC. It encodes CASSQGASGTGETQYF.